This T cell receptor (beta chain) appears in the sequencing data of a study of Graves' ophthalmopathy and Graves' hyperthyroidism. Overall study context: At initial diagnosis, peripheral blood was obtained, and this preceded any treatment.

The study recruited hyperthyroidism patients aged 18 to 65 who were newly diagnosed, under 2 months' duration. V dropped 5 bases and J dropped 5 bases, with 18 bases sitting between them. This CDR3 is built from 15 residues. CDR1 is SGHTA and CDR2 is FQGTGA in the germline V gene. Scientists amplified the TCR beta CDR3 regions from RNA transcripts. HTBI-primed RT-PCR formed the first round, and a multiplex PCR formed the second. TCRdb reprocessed the multiplex PCR reads via MiXCR and lists one record per CDR3 protein. Among roughly 610,000 distinct CDR3 sequences listed, 22% were seen once. This clonotype was counted many times. The antigen is not known. Study-level findings and limits: In blood appeared most of the expanded thyroid clonotypes whose frequency exceeded 0.001.

Sequenced sample: peripheral blood. The sequence derives from a woman under 30 with stable Graves' hyperthyroidism. Some clones in this sample may be carry-over from other donors' samples. This sequence joins TRBV7-3 and TRBJ2-5; tentatively, D is TRBD1 or TRBD2 (5 bases each). For the CDR3, the DNA is TGTGCCAGCAGCCTTACCAGCGACAGAGGGGAGACCCAGTACTTC. Its protein product is CASSLTSDRGETQYF. Full variable domain (missing parts from reference TRBV7-3 and TRBJ2-5): GAGVSQTPSNKVTEKGKYVELRCDPISGHTALYWYRQSLGQGPEFLIYFQGTGAADDSGLPNDRFFAVRPEGSVSTLKIQRTERGDSAVYLCASSLTSDRGETQYFGPGTRLLVL.